This T cell receptor beta chain was recorded in a study of cytomegalovirus exposure and HLA in healthy donors. In regard to this clone: Antigen: not known.

The PCR contained 60 Vbeta and 13 Jbeta primers. Sequenced by immunoSEQ multiplex PCR; TCRdb stores in-frame clones only, minus some. The data show some 210,000 clones, 87% seen once. V was trimmed by 3 bases and J by 3 bases, leaving 12 bases between them. Germline loops: CDR1 SNHLY, CDR2 FYNNEI. The CDR3 is 14 amino acids. Study-level points and caveats: Within a later analysis, the majority of CMV-associated TCR beta chains appeared HLA-restricted. An assumption of roughly uniform sequencing depth across donors underlay the presence/absence analyses.

This chain connects TRBV2 to TRBJ2-7, with D possibly being TRBD2 (5 bases). The sequencing sample was made of PBMCs. The origin of this receptor is a man between 25 and 39 years old in good health and CMV-seronegative. The CDR3 DNA sequence: TGTGCCAGCAGTGAGACGGGGTACGACTACGAGCAGTACTTC. Amino acids: CASSETGYDYEQYF.